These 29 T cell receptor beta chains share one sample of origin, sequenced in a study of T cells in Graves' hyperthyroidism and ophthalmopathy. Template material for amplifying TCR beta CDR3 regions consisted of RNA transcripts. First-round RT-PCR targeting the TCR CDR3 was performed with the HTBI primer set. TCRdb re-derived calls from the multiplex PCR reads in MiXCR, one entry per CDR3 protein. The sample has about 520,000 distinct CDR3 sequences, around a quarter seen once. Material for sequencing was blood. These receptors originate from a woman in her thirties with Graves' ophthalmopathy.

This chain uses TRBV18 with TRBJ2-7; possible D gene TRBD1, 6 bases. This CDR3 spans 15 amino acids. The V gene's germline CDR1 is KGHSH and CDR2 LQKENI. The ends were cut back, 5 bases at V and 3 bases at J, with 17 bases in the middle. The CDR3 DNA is TGTGCCAGCTCATCATACAGGGAAGGAGGCTACGAGCAGTACTTC. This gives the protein CASSSYREGGYEQYF.

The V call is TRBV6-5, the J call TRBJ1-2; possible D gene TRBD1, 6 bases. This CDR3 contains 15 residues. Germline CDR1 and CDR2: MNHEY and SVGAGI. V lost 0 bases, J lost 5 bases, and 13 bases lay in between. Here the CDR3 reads CASSYSAGAEYGYTF. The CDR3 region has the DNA TGTGCCAGCAGTTACTCCGCAGGGGCGGAGTATGGCTACACCTTC.

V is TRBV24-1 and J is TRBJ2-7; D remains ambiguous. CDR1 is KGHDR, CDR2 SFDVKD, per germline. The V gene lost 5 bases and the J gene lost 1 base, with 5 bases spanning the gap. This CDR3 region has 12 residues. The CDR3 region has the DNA TGTGCCACCAGTGGGGGTTCCTACGAGCAGTACTTC. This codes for CATSGGSYEQYF.

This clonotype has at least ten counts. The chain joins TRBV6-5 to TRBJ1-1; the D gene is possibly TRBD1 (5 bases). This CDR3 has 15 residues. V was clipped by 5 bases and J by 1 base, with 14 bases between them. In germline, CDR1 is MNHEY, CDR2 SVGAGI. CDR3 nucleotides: TGTGCCAGCAGTCTTCCGGGGGGGGGGAACACTGAAGCTTTCTTT. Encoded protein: CASSLPGGGNTEAFF.

The CDR3 DNA sequence: TGTGCCAGCATCGGGGGGCCAGAGACCCAGTACTTC. Translating gives CASIGGPETQYF. The genes are TRBV28 and TRBJ2-5; weak D call: TRBD2 (7 bases). V gave up 7 bases and J gave up 4 bases, with 10 bases separating them. Germline V gene sequence: CDR1 MDHEN, CDR2 SYDVKM. CDR3 size: 12 residues.

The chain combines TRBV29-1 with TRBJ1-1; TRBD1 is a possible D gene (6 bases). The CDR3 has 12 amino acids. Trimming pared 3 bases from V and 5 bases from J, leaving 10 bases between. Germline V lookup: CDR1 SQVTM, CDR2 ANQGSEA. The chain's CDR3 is CSVDRGKTEAFF. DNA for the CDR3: TGCAGCGTTGACAGGGGCAAGACTGAAGCTTTCTTT.

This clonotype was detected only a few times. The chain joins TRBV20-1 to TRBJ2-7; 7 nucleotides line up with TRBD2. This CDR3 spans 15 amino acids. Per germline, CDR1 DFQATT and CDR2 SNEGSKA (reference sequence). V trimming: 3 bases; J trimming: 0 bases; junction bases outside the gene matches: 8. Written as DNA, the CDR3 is TGCAGTGCTAGTGGGTTTGCGGGGGACTCCTACGAGCAGTACTTC. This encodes CSASGFAGDSYEQYF.

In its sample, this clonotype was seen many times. The CDR3 nucleotides read TGCAGCGTTGAACTTCCCGGGTCTGGAAACACCATATATTTT. Protein product: CSVELPGSGNTIYF. The chain links TRBV29-1 to TRBJ1-3; D uncertain. Germline V lookup: CDR1 SQVTM, CDR2 ANQGSEA. The CDR3 runs 14 residues. V lost 2 bases, J lost 1 base, and 9 bases lay in between.

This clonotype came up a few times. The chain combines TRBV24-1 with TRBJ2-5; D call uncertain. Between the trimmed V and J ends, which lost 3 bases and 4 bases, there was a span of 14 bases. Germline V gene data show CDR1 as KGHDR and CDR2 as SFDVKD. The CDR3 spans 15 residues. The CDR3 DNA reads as TGTGCCACCAGTGATAGTGACTTGATCGGAGAGACCCAGTACTTC. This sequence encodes CATSDSDLIGETQYF.

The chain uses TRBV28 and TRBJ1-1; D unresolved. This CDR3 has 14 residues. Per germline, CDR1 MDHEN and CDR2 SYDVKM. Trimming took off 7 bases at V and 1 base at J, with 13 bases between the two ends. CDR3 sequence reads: CASTYDAWNTEAFF. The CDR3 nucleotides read TGTGCCAGCACCTATGACGCCTGGAACACTGAAGCTTTCTTT. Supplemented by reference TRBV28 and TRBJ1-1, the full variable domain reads DVKVTQSSRYLVKRTGEKVFLECVQDMDHENMFWYRQDPGLGLRLIYFSYDVKMKEKGDIPEGYSVSREKKERFSLILESASTNQTSMYLCASTYDAWNTEAFFGQGTRLTVV.

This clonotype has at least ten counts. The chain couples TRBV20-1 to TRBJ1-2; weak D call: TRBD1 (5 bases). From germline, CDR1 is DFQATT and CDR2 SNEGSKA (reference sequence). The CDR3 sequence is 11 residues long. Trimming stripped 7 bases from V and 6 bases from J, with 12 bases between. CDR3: CSGGGSHGYTF. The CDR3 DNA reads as TGCAGTGGCGGGGGGAGCCATGGCTACACCTTC.

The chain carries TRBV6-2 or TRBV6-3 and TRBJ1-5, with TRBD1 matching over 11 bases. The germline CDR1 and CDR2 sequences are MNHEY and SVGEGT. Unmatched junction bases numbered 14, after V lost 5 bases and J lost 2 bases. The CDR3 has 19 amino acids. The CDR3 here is CASSPQSPGTGGGNQPQHF. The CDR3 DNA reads TGTGCCAGCAGTCCTCAAAGTCCCGGGACAGGGGGTGGCAATCAGCCCCAGCATTTT.

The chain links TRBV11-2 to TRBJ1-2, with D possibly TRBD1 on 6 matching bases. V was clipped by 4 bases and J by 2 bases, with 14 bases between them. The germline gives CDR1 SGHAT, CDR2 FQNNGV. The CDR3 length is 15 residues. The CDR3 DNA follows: TGTGCCAGCAGCTCAATAACAGGGAGCAACTATGGCTACACCTTC. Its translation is CASSSITGSNYGYTF.

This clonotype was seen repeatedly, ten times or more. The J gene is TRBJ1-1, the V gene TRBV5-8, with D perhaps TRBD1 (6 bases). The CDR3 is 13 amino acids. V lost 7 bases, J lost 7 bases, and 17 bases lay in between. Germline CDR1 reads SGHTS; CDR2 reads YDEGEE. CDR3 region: CASRSTGWIEAFF. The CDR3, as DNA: TGTGCCAGCCGATCTACAGGGTGGATTGAAGCTTTCTTT.

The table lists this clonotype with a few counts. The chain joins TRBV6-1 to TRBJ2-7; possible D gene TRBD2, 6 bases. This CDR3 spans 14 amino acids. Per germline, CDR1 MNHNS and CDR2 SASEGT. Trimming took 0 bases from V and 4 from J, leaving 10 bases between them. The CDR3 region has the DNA TGTGCCAGCAGTGAAGCCGTGGGGGGTTACGAGCAGTACTTC. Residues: CASSEAVGGYEQYF.

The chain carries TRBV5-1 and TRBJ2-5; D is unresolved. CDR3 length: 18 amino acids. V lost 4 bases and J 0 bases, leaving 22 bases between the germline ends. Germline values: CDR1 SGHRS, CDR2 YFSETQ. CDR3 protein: CASSARLMVRAYQETQYF. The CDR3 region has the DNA TGCGCCAGCAGCGCCCGCCTTATGGTGAGAGCGTACCAAGAGACCCAGTACTTC.

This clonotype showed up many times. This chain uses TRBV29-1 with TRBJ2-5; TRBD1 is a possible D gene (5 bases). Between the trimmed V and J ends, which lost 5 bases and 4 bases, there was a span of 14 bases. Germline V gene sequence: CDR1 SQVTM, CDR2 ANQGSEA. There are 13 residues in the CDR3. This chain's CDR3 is CSVQGPVLETQYF. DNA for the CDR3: TGCAGCGTTCAGGGTCCGGTATTAGAGACCCAGTACTTC. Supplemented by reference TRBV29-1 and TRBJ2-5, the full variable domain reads SAVISQKPSRDICQRGTSLTIQCQVDSQVTMMFWYRQQPGQSLTLIATANQGSEATYESGFVIDKFPISRPNLTFSTLTVSNMSPEDSSIYLCSVQGPVLETQYFGPGTRLLVL.

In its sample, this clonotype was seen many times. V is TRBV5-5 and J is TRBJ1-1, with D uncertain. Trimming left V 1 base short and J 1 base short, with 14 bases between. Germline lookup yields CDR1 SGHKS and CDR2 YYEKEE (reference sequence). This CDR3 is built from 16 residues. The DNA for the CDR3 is TGTGCCAGCAGCTTGAGTTTGTCGGCCGGGAACACTGAAGCTTTCTTT. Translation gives CASSLSLSAGNTEAFF.

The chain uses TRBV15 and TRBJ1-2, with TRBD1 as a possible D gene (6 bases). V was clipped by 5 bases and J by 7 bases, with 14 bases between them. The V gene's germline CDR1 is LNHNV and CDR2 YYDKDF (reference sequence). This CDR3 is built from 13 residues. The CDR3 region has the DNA TGTGCCACCAGCCACCGGGACACGGGTGGCTACACCTTC. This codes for CATSHRDTGGYTF.

CDR3 protein: CASSDVPADNYGYTF. In DNA form, the CDR3 reads TGTGCCAGCAGTGACGTCCCAGCAGACAACTATGGCTACACCTTC. The V call is TRBV6-1, the J call TRBJ1-2, with unresolved D. V was cut by 3 bases and J by 2 bases, with 13 bases left in between. The CDR3 contains 15 residues. Germline V gene sequence: CDR1 MNHNS, CDR2 SASEGT.

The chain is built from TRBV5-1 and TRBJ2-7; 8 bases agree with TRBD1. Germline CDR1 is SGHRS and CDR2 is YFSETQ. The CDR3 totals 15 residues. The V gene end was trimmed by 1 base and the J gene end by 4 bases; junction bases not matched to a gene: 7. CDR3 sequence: CASSLSSGGKYEQYF. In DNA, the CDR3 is TGCGCCAGCAGCTTGAGCTCAGGGGGCAAATACGAGCAGTACTTC. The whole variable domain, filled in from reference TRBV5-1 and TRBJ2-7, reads KAGVTQTPRYLIKTRGQQVTLSCSPISGHRSVSWYQQTPGQGLQFLFEYFSETQRNKGNFPGRFSGRQFSNSRSEMNVSTLELGDSALYLCASSLSSGGKYEQYFGPGTRLTVT.

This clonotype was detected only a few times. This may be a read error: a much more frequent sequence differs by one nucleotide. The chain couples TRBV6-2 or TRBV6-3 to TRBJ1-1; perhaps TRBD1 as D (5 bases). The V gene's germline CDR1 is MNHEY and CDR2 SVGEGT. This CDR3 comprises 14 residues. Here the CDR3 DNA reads TGTGCCAGCAGTTTAGGGGACCTGAGTACTGAAGCTTGCTTT. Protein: CASSLGDLSTEACF.

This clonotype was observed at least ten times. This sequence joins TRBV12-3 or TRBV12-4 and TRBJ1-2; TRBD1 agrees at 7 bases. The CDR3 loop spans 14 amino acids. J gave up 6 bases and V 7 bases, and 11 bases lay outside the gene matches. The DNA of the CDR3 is TGTGCCAGCACCCGATCCGGGACAGAGGATGGCTACACCTTC. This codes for CASTRSGTEDGYTF.

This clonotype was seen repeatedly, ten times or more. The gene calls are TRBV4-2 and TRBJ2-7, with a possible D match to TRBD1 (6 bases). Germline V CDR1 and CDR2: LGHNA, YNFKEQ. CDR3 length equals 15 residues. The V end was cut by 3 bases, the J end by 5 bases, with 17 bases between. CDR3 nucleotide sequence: TGTGCCAGCAGCCAGACGGGATCTTGGGGGCACGAGCAGTACTTC. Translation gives CASSQTGSWGHEQYF.

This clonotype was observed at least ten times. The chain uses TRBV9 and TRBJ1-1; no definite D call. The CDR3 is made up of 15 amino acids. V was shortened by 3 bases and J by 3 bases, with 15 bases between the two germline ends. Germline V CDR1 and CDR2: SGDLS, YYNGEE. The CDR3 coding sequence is TGTGCCAGCAGCGCCTCTACACGCCCGGACACTGAAGCTTTCTTT. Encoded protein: CASSASTRPDTEAFF.

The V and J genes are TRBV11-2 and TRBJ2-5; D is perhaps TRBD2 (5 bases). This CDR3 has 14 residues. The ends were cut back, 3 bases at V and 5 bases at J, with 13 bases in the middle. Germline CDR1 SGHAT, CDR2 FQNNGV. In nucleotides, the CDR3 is TGTGCCAGCAGCTTCGGCGGGCCGGGGGAGACCCAGTACTTC. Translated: CASSFGGPGETQYF.

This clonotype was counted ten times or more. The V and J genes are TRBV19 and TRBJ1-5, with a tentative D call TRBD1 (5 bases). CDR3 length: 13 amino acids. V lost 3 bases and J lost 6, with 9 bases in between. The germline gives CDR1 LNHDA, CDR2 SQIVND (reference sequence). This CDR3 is CASSIPGGQPQHF. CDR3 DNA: TGTGCCAGTAGTATTCCGGGGGGTCAGCCCCAGCATTTT.

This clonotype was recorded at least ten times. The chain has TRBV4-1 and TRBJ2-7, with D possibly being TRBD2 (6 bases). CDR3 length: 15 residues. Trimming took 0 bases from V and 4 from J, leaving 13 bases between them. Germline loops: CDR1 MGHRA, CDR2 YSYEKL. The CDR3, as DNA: TGCGCCAGCAGCCAAGATCTTGGAGGGGTATACGAGCAGTACTTC. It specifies CASSQDLGGVYEQYF.

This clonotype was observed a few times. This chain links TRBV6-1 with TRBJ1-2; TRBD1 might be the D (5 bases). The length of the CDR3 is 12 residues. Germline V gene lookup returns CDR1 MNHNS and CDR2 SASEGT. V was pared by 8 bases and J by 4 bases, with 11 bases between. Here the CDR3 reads CASVQDFYGYTF. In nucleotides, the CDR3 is TGTGCCAGCGTACAGGACTTCTATGGCTACACCTTC.